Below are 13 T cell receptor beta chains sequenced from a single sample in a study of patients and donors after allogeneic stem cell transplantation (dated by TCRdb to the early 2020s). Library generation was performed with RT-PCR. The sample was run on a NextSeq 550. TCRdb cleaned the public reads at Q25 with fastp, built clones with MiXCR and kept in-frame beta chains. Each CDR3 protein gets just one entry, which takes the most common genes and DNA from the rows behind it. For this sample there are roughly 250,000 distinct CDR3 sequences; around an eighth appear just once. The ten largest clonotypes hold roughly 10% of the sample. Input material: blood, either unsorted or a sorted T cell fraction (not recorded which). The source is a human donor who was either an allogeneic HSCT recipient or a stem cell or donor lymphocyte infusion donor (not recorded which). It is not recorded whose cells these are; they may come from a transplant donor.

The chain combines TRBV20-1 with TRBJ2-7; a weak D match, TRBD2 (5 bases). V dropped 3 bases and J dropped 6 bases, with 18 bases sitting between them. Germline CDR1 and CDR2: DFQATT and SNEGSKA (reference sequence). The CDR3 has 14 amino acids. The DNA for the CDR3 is TGCAGTGCTAGTAAGTCGGCTAGCCCCGGCGAGCAGTACTTC. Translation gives CSASKSASPGEQYF.

This CDR3 reads CASSFPSGSHETQYF. CDR3 nucleotide sequence: TGTGCCAGCAGTTTCCCTAGCGGGAGTCACGAGACCCAGTACTTC. The rearrangement links TRBV12-3 or TRBV12-4 to TRBJ2-5; 10 bases align to TRBD2. The ends lost 3 bases at V and 5 bases at J; junction bases unmatched: 6. The CDR3 length is 15 residues.

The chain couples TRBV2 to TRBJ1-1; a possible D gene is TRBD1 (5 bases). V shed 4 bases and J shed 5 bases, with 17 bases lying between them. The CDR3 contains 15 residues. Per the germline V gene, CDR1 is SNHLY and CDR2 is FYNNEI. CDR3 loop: CASSATRGGGTEAFF. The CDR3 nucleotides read TGTGCCAGCAGTGCAACCCGGGGGGGTGGAACTGAAGCTTTCTTT.

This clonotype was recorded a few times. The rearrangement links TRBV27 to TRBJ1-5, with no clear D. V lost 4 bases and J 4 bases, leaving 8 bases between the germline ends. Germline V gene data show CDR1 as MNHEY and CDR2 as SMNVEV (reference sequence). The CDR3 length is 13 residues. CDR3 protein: CASSWSPNQPQHF. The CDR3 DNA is TGTGCCAGCAGTTGGTCACCGAATCAGCCCCAGCATTTT.

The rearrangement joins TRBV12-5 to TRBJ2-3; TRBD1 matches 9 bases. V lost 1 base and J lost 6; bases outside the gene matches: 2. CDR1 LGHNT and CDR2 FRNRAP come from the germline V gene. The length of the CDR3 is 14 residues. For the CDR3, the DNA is TGTGCTAGTGGTTTGGGGGACAGGGCTGATACGCAGTATTTT. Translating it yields CASGLGDRADTQYF.

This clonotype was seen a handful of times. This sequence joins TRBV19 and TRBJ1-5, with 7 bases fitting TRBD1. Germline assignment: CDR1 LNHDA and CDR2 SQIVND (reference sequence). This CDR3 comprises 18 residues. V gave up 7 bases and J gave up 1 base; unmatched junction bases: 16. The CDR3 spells CASTATRQGGTSNQPQHF. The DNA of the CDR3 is TGTGCCAGTACCGCTACCCGGCAGGGGGGGACGAGCAATCAGCCCCAGCATTTT.

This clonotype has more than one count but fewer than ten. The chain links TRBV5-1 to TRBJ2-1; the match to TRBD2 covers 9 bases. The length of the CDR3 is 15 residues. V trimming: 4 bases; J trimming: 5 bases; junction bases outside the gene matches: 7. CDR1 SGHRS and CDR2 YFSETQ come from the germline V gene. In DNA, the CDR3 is TGCGCCAGCAGCGGGCAGCGGGGGGTCAACAATGAGCAGTTCTTC. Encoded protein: CASSGQRGVNNEQFF.

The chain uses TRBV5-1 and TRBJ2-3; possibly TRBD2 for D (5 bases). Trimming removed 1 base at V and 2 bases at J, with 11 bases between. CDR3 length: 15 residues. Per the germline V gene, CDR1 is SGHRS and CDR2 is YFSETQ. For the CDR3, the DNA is TGCGCCAGCAGCTTGCGAGGGCTAGCCACAGATACGCAGTATTTT. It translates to CASSLRGLATDTQYF.

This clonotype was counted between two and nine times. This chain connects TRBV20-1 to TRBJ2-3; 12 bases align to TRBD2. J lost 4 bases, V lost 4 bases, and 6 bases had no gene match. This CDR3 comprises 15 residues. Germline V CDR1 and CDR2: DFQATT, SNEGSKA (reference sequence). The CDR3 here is CSATGLAGSPDTQYF. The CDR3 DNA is TGCAGTGCTACCGGACTAGCGGGGTCTCCAGATACGCAGTATTTT.

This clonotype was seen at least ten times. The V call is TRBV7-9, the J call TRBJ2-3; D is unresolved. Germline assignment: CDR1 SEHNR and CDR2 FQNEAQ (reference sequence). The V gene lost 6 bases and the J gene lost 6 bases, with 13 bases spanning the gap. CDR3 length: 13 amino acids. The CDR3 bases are TGTGCCAGCAGAACAGCTTCGGGCGATACGCAGTATTTT. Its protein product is CASRTASGDTQYF.

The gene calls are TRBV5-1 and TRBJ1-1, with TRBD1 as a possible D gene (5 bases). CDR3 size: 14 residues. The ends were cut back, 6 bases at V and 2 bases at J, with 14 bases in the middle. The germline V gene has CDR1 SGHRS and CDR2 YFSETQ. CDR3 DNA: TGCGCCAGCACCTCATGGGGGGGAAACACTGAAGCTTTCTTT. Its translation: CASTSWGGNTEAFF.

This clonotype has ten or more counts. The CDR3 protein is CATSPGQGLRGNQPQHF. The CDR3 DNA sequence: TGTGCCACTTCTCCGGGACAGGGGTTAAGGGGCAATCAGCCCCAGCATTTT. The J gene is TRBJ1-5, the V gene TRBV24-1; 10 bases align to TRBD1. Germline values: CDR1 KGHDR, CDR2 SFDVKD. This CDR3 is 17 amino acids long. J gave up 2 bases and V 10 bases, and 13 bases lay outside the gene matches.

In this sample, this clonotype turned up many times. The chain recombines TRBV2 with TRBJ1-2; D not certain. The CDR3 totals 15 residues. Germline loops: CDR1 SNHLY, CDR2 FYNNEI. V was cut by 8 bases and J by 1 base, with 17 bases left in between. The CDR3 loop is CASSPPGVINYGYTF. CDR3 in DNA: TGTGCCAGCTCACCCCCCGGGGTTATTAACTATGGCTACACCTTC.